This T cell receptor beta chain stems from a study of T-cell memory formation after mild COVID-19. Study conclusions and caveats: CD4+ clones that contracted lay mainly in CM and EM; CD8+ ones lay in EMRA. The study found balanced CD4/CD8 in clones contracting day 15 to 85 and a CD4+ lean in later expanders. Pre-infection memory already had some responding clones, implying cross-reactive memory joined.

This clonotype was observed a few times. The antigen is undetermined. TCRdb re-derived calls from the 5' RACE reads in MiXCR, one entry per CDR3 protein. The sample shows 110,000 or so distinct CDR3 sequences, 15% to 20% of them seen only once. The CDR3 totals 14 residues. Per germline, CDR1 DFQATT and CDR2 SNEGSKA (reference sequence). V was pared by 6 bases and J by 9 bases, with 11 bases of the junction left unmatched. This TCR was recovered from a man aged 18 to 30 who had mild COVID-19 (a few samples of this study predate the infection). Cell type and time point are not known. The J gene is TRBJ2-1, the V gene TRBV20-1; 10 nucleotides align to TRBD2. The specimen sequenced was PBMCs or a T cell subset sorted from them (not recorded which). CDR3 DNA sequence: TGCAGTGCCGACATAGCGGGGGGATCGGGTGAGCAGTTCTTC. Translating it yields CSADIAGGSGEQFF.